This entry is about one T cell receptor (beta chain). Study members were between about 18 and 100 years old and lived in roughly 24 US regions. Profiled with immunoSEQ multiplex PCR; TCRdb holds only in-frame clones, not every one. The sample holds 250,000 to 300,000 clones, 70% to 90% seen once. The CDR3 runs to 15 residues. Trimming left V 0 bases short and J 2 bases short, with 11 bases between. The V gene's germline CDR1 is SGHTA and CDR2 FQGNSA. The data stem from a study of blood T cell repertoires in COVID-19. The chain joins TRBV7-2 to TRBJ2-7; maybe TRBD2 (5 bases). The sequenced sample consisted of PBMCs or T cells enriched from blood (not recorded which). This clonotype originated in a woman in her 50s who had recovered from COVID-19. The CDR3 sequence: CASSLARVLAYEQYF. For the CDR3, the DNA is TGTGCCAGCAGCTTAGCGCGGGTACTAGCCTACGAGCAGTACTTC.